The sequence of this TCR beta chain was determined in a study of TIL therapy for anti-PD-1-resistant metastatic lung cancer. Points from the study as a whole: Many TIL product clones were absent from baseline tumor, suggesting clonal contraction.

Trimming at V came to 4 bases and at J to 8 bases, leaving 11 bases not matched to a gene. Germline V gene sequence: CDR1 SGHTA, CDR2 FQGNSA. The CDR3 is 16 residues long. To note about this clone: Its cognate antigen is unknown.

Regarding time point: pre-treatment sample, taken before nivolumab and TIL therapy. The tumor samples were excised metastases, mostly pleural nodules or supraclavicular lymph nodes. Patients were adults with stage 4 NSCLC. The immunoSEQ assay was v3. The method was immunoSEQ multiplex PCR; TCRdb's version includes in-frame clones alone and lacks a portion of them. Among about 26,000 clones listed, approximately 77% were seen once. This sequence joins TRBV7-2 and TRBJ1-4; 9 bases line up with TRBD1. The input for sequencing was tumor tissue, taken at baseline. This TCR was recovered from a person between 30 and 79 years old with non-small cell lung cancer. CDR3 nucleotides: TGTGCCAGCAGCTCCCGACCGGGACAGGGCTTAGAAAAACTGTTTTTT. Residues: CASSSRPGQGLEKLFF.